What follows is one T cell receptor beta chain and its context. The PCR had 60 Vbeta and 13 Jbeta primers. Method: immunoSEQ multiplex PCR; TCRdb's copy keeps in-frame clones and lacks some. The table shows about 82,000 clones, with approximately 60% occurring only once. The entry originates in a study of cytomegalovirus exposure and HLA in healthy donors. Study-wide context: In an early release, HLA-typed donors contributed tens of millions of unique TCR sequences.

The origin of this receptor is a woman in her forties or fifties in good health and CMV-seropositive. The sequenced material came from PBMCs.

The CDR3 loop reads CAWSRDRGYTF. The CDR3 coding sequence is TGTGCCTGGAGCCGGGACAGGGGCTACACCTTC. The V gene is TRBV30, the J gene TRBJ1-2; 8 bases map to TRBD1. In germline, CDR1 is GTSNPN, CDR2 SVGIG (reference sequence). Trimming took 3 bases from V and 8 from J; bases not matched to a gene: 2. The CDR3 is 11 residues long. The full variable domain, completed using reference TRBV30 and TRBJ1-2, is SQTIHQWPATLVQPVGSPLSLECTVEGTSNPNLYWYRQAAGRGLQLLFYSVGIGQISSEVPQNLSASRPQDRQFILSSKKLLLSDSGFYLCAWSRDRGYTFGSGTRLTVV.